This T cell receptor beta chain was found in a study of T cells in Graves' hyperthyroidism and ophthalmopathy. Notes on this clonotype: The target antigen is unknown.

The investigators amplified TCR beta CDR3 regions from RNA transcripts. The HTBI primer set was used in a first-round RT-PCR of the TCR CDR3. TCRdb reanalysed the multiplex PCR reads using MiXCR and keeps one entry per CDR3 protein. The data hold about 770,000 distinct CDR3 sequences, with roughly a sixth observed a single time. Study-wide results and limits: Blood also held most thyroid clonotypes expanded beyond 0.001.

Looked up from germline, CDR1 is SEHNR and CDR2 is FQNEAQ (reference sequence). Trimming at V came to 5 bases and at J to 2 bases, leaving 6 bases not matched to a gene. The CDR3 runs 15 residues. The study left out patients who had uncontrolled infection, other autoimmune disease, pregnancy or lactation. Diagnostic assessment was based on clinical symptoms, serum thyroxine and TRAb, thyroid ultrasound and orbital computed tomography. Ahead of any ophthalmopathy symptoms, the blood sample was obtained at the first diagnosis of hyperthyroidism. This receptor was identified in a woman aged 45-59 years with Graves' hyperthyroidism that later progressed to Graves' ophthalmopathy. The rearrangement uses TRBV7-9 and TRBJ2-7, with TRBD2 matching 10 bases. The sequencing sample was made of blood. The CDR3 DNA reads as TGTGCCAGCAGCCCTTTTCTAGCGGGGGCCTACGAGCAGTACTTC. Protein sequence: CASSPFLAGAYEQYF.